This T cell receptor (beta chain) was identified during a study of control samples from healthy donors and cancer patients. The ends were cut back, 1 base at V and 7 bases at J, with 13 bases in the middle. This CDR3 contains 14 residues. Germline values: CDR1 MGHRA, CDR2 YSYEKL. Some clones are missing from TCRdb's copy, which holds only in-frame ones; the method was immunoSEQ multiplex PCR. Of some 15,000 clones in the sample, approximately 87% were seen once. The V gene is TRBV4-1, the J gene TRBJ1-2; D remains ambiguous. Specimen: PBMCs. The TCR was taken from an older woman with colorectal cancer. The CDR3 loop reads CASSQGPGGTGYTF. CDR3 nucleotides: TGCGCCAGCAGCCAAGGCCCGGGAGGCACTGGCTACACCTTC.